Sequencing of this T cell receptor beta chain was carried out in a study of shared clonotypes between healthy human individuals. Profiled with immunoSEQ multiplex PCR; TCRdb holds only in-frame clones, not every one. The table shows millions of clones, with 85% to 95% occurring only once. This CDR3 has 18 residues. V was clipped by 1 base and J by 10 bases; unmatched bases: 15. Germline lookup yields CDR1 KGHSH and CDR2 LQKENI. Sequencing was performed on naive CD4+ T cells sorted from blood. Documented subset: CD45RA+ positively selected. The rearrangement joins TRBV18 to TRBJ2-1; 11 bases agree with TRBD2. The sequence derives from a man between 18 and 29 years old in good health. CDR3 sequence (DNA): TGTGCCAGCTCACCACGACTAGGGACTAGCGGAACCAGGGGGGAGCAGTTCTTC. Amino acids: CASSPRLGTSGTRGEQFF.